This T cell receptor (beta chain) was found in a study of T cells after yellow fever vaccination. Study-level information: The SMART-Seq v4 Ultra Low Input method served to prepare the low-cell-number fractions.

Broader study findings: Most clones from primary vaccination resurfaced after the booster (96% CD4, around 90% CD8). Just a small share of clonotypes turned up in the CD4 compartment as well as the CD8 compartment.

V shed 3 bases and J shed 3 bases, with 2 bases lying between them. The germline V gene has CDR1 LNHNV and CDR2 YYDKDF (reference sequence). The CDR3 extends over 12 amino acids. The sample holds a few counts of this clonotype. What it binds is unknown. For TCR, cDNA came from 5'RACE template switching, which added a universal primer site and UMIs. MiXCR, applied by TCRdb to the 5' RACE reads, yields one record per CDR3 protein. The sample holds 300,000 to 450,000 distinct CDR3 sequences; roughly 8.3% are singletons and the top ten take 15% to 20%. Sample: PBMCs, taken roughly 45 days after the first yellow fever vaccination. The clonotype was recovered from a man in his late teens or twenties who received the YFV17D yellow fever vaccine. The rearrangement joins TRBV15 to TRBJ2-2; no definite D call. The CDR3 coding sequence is TGTGCCACCAGCAGGGACACCGGGGAGCTGTTTTTT. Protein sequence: CATSRDTGELFF.